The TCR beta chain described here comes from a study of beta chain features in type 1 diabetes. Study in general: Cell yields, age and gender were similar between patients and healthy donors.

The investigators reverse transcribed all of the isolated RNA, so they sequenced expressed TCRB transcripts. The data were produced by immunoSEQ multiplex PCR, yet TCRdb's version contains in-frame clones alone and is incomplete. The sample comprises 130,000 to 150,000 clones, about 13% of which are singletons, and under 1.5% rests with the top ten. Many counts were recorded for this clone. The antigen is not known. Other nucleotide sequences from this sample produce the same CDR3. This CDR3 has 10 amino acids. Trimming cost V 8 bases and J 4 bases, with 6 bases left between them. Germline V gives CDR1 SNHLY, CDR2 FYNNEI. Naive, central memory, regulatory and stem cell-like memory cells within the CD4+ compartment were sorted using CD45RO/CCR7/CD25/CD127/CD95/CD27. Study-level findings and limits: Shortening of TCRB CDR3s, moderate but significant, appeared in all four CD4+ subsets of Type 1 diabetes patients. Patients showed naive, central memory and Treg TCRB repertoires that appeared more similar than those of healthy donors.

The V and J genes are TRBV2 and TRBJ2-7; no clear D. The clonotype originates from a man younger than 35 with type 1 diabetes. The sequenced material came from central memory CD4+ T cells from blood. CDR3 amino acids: CASGLYEQYF. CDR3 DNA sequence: TGTGCCAGCGGGTTATACGAGCAGTACTTC.